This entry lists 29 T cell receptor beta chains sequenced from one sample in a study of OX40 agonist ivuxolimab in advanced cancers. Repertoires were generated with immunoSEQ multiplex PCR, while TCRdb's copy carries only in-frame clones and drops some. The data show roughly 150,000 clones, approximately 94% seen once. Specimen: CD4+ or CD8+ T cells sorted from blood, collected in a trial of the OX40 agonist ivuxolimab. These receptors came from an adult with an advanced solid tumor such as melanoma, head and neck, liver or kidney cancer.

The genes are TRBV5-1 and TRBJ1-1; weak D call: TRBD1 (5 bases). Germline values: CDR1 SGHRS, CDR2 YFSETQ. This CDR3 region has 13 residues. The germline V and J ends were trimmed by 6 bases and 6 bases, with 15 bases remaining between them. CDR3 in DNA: TGCGCCAGCACCGCCGGGGCCGCCGCTGAAGCTTTCTTT. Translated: CASTAGAAAEAFF.

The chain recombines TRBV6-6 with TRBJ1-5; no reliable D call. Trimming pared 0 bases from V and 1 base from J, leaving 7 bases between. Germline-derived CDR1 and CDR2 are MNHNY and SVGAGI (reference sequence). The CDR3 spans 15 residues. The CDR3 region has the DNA TGTGCCAGCAGTTACTCTCGGTTAAGCAATCAGCCCCAGCATTTT. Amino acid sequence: CASSYSRLSNQPQHF.

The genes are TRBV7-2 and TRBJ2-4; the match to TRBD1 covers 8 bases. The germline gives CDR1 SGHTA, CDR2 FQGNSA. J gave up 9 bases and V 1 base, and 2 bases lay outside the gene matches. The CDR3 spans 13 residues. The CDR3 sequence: CASSLDGQGIQYF. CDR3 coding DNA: TGTGCCAGCAGCTTAGACGGACAGGGCATTCAGTACTTC.

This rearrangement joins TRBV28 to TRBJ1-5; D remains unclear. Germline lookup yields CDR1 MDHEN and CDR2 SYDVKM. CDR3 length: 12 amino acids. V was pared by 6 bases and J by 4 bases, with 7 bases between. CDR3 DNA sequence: TGTGCCAGCAGCATACGTAATCAGCCCCAGCATTTT. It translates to CASSIRNQPQHF.

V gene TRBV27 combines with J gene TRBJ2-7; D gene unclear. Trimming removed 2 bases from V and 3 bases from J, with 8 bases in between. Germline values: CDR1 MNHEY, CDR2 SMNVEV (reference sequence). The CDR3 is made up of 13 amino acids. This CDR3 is CASSLAGSYEQYF. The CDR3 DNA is TGTGCCAGCAGTTTAGCCGGAAGCTACGAGCAGTACTTC.

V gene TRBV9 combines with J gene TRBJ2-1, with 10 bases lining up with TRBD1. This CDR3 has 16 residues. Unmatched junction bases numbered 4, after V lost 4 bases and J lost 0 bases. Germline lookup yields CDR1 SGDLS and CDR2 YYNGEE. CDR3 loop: CASSPGQGSSYNEQFF. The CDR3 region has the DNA TGTGCCAGCAGCCCGGGACAGGGGAGCTCCTACAATGAGCAGTTCTTC.

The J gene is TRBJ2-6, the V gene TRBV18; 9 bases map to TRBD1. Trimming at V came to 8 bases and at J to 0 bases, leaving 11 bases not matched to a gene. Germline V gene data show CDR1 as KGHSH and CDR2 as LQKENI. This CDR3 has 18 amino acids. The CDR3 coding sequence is TGTGCCAGCCAAAGGAATCCGGGACAGGGCTCTGGGGCCAACGTCCTGACTTTC. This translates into CASQRNPGQGSGANVLTF.

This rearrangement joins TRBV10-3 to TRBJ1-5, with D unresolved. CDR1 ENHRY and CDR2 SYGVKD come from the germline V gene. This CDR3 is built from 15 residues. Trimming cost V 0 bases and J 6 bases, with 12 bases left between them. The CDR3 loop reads CAISESEAVIQPQHF. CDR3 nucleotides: TGTGCCATCAGTGAGTCGGAGGCAGTCATTCAGCCCCAGCATTTT.

CDR3 protein: CATSPGDYYGYTF. Here the CDR3 DNA reads TGTGCCACCTCTCCCGGGGACTACTATGGCTACACCTTC. V is TRBV5-6 and J is TRBJ1-2; D might be TRBD1 (5 bases). Germline values: CDR1 SGHDT, CDR2 YYEEEE. Trimming pared 9 bases from V and 3 bases from J, leaving 15 bases between. The CDR3 length is 13 residues.

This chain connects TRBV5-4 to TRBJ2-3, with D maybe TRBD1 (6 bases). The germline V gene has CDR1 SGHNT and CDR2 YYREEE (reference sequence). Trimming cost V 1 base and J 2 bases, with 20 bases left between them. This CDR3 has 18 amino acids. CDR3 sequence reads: CASSLSPAGRGYTDTQYF. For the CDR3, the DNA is TGTGCCAGCAGCTTGTCCCCGGCGGGCAGGGGTTACACAGATACGCAGTATTTT.

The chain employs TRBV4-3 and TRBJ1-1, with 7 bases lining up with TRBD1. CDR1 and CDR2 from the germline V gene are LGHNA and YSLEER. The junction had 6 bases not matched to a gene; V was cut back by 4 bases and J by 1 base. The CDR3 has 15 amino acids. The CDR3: CASSPGGQRNTEAFF. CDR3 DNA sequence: TGCGCCAGCAGCCCTGGGGGACAGAGGAACACTGAAGCTTTCTTT.

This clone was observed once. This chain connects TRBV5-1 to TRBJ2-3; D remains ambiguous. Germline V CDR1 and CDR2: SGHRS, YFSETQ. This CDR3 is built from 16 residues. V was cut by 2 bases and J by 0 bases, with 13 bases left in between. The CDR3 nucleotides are TGCGCCAGCAGCTTCCCCCAGGATACTAGCACAGATACGCAGTATTTT. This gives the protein CASSFPQDTSTDTQYF.

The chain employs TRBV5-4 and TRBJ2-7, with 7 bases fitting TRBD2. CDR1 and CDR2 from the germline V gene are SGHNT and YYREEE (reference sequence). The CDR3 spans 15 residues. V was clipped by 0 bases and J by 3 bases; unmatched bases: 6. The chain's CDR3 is CASSLDQRGNYEQYF. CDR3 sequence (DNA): TGTGCCAGCAGCTTGGACCAGCGGGGCAACTACGAGCAGTACTTC. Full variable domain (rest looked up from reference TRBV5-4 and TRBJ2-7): ETGVTQSPTHLIKTRGQQVTLRCSSQSGHNTVSWYQQALGQGPQFIFQYYREEENGRGNFPPRFSGLQFPNYSSELNVNALELDDSALYLCASSLDQRGNYEQYFGPGTRLTVT.

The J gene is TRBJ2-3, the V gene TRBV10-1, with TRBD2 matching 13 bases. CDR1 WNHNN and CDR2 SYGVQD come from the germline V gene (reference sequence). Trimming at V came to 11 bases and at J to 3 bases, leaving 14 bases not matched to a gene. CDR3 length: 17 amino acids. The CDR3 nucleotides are TGCGCCGGATCCCCGCCGACTAGCGGGGGGACTACAGATACGCAGTATTTT. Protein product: CAGSPPTSGGTTDTQYF.

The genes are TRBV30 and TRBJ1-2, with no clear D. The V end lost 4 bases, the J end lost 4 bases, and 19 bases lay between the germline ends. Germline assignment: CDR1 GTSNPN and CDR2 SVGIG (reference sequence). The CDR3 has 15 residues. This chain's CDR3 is CAWTLEVVGIYGYTF. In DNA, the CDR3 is TGTGCCTGGACCCTAGAGGTTGTGGGGATCTATGGCTACACCTTC. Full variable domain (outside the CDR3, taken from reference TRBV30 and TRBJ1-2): SQTIHQWPATLVQPVGSPLSLECTVEGTSNPNLYWYRQAAGRGLQLLFYSVGIGQISSEVPQNLSASRPQDRQFILSSKKLLLSDSGFYLCAWTLEVVGIYGYTFGSGTRLTVV.

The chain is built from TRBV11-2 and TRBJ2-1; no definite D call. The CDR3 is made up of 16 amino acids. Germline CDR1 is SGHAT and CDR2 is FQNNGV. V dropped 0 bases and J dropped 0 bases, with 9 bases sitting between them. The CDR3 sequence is CASSLEIQSSYNEQFF. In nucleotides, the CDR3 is TGTGCCAGCAGCTTAGAGATCCAGAGCTCCTACAATGAGCAGTTCTTC.

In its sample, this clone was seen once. CDR3 amino acids: CASSFARAPGPEAFF. CDR3 nucleotide sequence: TGTGCCAGCAGCTTCGCCCGGGCTCCAGGACCTGAAGCTTTCTTT. V and J are TRBV7-8 and TRBJ1-1; D unclear. Germline lookup yields CDR1 SGHVS and CDR2 FQNEAQ. The CDR3 sequence is 15 residues long. Trimming left V 3 bases short and J 6 bases short, with 17 bases between.

The DNA for the CDR3 is TGTGCCAGCAGCTCGGGACAGATCCAAGAGACCCAGTACTTC. Protein sequence: CASSSGQIQETQYF. The chain combines TRBV11-3 with TRBJ2-5, with TRBD1 identical over 7 bases. The germline V gene has CDR1 SGHNT and CDR2 YENEEA. V gave up 4 bases and J gave up 1 base; unmatched junction bases: 3. The CDR3 has 14 amino acids.

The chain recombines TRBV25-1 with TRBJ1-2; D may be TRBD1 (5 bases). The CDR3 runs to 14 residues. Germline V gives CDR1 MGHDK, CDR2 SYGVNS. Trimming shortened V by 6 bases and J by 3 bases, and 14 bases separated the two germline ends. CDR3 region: CASRSIGGHYGYTF. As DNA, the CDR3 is TGTGCCAGCAGATCAATCGGGGGTCACTATGGCTACACCTTC.

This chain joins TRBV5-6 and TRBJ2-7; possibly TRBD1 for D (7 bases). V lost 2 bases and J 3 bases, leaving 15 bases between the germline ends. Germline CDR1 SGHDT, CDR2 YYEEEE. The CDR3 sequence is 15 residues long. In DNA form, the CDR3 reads TGTGCCAGCAGCTTCTTGGGGGGACAGCTCTACGAGCAGTACTTC. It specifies CASSFLGGQLYEQYF. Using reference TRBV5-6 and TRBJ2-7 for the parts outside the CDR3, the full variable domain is DAGVTQSPTHLIKTRGQQVTLRCSPKSGHDTVSWYQQALGQGPQFIFQYYEEEERQRGNFPDRFSGHQFPNYSSELNVNALLLGDSALYLCASSFLGGQLYEQYFGPGTRLTVT.

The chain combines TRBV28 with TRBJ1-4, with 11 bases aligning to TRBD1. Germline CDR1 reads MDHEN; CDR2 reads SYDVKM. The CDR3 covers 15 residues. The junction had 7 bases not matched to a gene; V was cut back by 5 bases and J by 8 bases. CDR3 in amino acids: CASSVPGTGGEKLFF. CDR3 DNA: TGTGCCAGCAGTGTCCCAGGGACAGGGGGGGAAAAACTGTTTTTT.

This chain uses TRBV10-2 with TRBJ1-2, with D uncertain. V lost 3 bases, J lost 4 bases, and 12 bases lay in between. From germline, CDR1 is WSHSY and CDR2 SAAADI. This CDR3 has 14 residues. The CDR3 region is CASSDPDFIYGYTF. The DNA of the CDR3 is TGCGCCAGCAGTGATCCCGATTTTATCTATGGCTACACCTTC.

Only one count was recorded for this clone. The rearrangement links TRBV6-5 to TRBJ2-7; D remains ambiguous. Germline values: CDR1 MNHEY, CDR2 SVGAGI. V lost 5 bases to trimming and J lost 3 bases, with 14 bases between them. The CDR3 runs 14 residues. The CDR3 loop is CASSAGRRDYEQYF. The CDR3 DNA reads TGTGCCAGCAGTGCTGGGCGTCGAGACTACGAGCAGTACTTC.

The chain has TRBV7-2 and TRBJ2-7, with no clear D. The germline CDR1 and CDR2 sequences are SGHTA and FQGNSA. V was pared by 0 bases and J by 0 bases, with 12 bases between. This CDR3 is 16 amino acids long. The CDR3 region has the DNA TGTGCCAGCAGCTTAGCGTTCGGGCCTAGCTCCTACGAGCAGTACTTC. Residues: CASSLAFGPSSYEQYF. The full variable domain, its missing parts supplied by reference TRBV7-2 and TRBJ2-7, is GAGVSQSPSNKVTEKGKDVELRCDPISGHTALYWYRQSLGQGLEFLIYFQGNSAPDKSGLPSDRFSAERTGGSVSTLTIQRTQQEDSAVYLCASSLAFGPSSYEQYFGPGTRLTVT.

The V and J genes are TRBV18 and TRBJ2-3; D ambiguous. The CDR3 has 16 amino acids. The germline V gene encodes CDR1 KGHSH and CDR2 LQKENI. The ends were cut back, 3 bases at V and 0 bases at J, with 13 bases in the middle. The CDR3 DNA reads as TGTGCCAGCTCACCCCGGGCTGCGGCTAGCACAGATACGCAGTATTTT. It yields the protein CASSPRAAASTDTQYF.

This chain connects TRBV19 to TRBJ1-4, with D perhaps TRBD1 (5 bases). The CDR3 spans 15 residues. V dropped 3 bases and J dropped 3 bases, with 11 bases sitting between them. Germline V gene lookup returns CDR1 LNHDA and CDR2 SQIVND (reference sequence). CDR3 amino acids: CASSIGRVPNEKLFF. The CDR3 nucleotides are TGTGCCAGTAGTATCGGCAGGGTACCTAATGAAAAACTGTTTTTT.

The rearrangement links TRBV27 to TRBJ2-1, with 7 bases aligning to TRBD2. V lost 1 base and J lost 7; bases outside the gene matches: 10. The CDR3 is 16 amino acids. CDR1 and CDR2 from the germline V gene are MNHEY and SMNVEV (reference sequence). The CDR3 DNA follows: TGTGCCAGCAGTTTATGGGCCCATCTAGCGGCTAATGAGCAGTTCTTC. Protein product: CASSLWAHLAANEQFF.

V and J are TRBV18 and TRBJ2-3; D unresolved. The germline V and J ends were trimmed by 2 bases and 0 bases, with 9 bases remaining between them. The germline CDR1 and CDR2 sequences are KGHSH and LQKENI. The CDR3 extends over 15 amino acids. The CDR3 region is CASSPSEASTDTQYF. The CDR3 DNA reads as TGTGCCAGCTCACCATCGGAAGCTAGCACAGATACGCAGTATTTT.

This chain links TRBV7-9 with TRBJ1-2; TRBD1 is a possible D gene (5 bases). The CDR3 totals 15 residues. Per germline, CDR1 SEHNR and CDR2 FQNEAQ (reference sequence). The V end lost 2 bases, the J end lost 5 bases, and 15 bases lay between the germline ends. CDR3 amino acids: CASSLFVSGLYGYTF. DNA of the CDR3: TGTGCCAGCAGCTTATTTGTGTCGGGGCTTTATGGCTACACCTTC. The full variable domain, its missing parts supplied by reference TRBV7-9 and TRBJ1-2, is DTGVSQNPRHKITKRGQNVTFRCDPISEHNRLYWYRQTLGQGPEFLTYFQNEAQLEKSRLLSDRFSAERPKGSFSTLEIQRTEQGDSAMYLCASSLFVSGLYGYTFGSGTRLTVV.